Listed below are T cell receptor beta chains from one sample, sequenced in a study of cytomegalovirus exposure and HLA in healthy donors. Data came from immunoSEQ multiplex PCR; TCRdb stores just in-frame clones and leaves some out. The repertoire has 85,000 to 90,000 clones, 85% of them found once; the top ten carry 7.4%. The sequenced material came from PBMCs. Receptors originate from a man aged 40-49 years in good health and CMV-seropositive. CDR3s include the opening cysteine and the closing phenylalanine or tryptophan. D genes are given only for firm matches. Where a row states a size, it is once, few, many or the class of an expanded clone; other rows omit it.

TRBV29-1	-	TRBJ2-4	TRBD1	TGCAGCGGACAAACAGGGGGCAATGCCAAAAACATTCAGTACTTC	CSGQTGGNAKNIQYF
TRBV15	-	TRBJ1-2	-	TGTGCCACCAGCAGGGAAGGGGGGGGGTTTAATACCGGCTACACCTTC	CATSREGGGFNTGYTF
TRBV19	few	TRBJ1-5	-	TGTGCCAGTAGTTCCACGCGCCGGCAGGCGAACAATCAGCCCCAGCATTTT	CASSSTRRQANNQPQHF
TRBV2	-	TRBJ1-6	-	TGTGCCAGCAGCGGGGGACGGAATAATTCACCCCTCCACTTT	CASSGGRNNSPLHF
TRBV7-9	-	TRBJ2-3	TRBD2	TGTGCCAGCAGCCAGGGACTAGCGACGTTAGGCACAGATACGCAGTATTTT	CASSQGLATLGTDTQYF
TRBV14	-	TRBJ1-1	-	TGTGCCAGCAGCTACACAATGGGGGGCACTGAAGCTTTCTTT	CASSYTMGGTEAFF
TRBV19	-	TRBJ1-1	-	TGTGCCAGTAGTCTGAGCACTGAAGCTTTCTTT	CASSLSTEAFF
TRBV2	-	TRBJ1-5	TRBD1	TGTGCCAGCAGTACCGGACAGGGACAATTGAATAGCAATCAGCCCCAGCATTTT	CASSTGQGQLNSNQPQHF
TRBV6-4	-	TRBJ2-1	-	TGTGCCAGCAGTGACTCGGGAGAGGGAAGCAATGAGCAGTTCTTC	CASSDSGEGSNEQFF
TRBV2	-	TRBJ2-5	TRBD2	TGTGCCAGCAGTAAGGGACTAACTGAGACCCAGTACTTC	CASSKGLTETQYF
TRBV15	-	TRBJ2-1	-	TGTGCCACCAGCAAGAGCGGAACCGACTACAATGAGCAGTTCTTC	CATSKSGTDYNEQFF
TRBV5-1	-	TRBJ2-1	-	TGCGCCAGCAGCCCTGAACTAGCAAACAATGAGCAGTTCTTC	CASSPELANNEQFF
TRBV11-3	-	TRBJ2-1	TRBD2	TGTGCCAGCAGCCCTCAGCGGGGGCTTACCAATGAGCAGTTCTTC	CASSPQRGLTNEQFF
TRBV7-9	-	TRBJ1-4	-	TGTGCCAGCAGCTTAGGCGCGACGGGTGAAAAACTGTTTTTT	CASSLGATGEKLFF
TRBV7-9	-	TRBJ2-7	-	TGTGCCAGCAGCTTATCCGGGAAGCAGTACTTC	CASSLSGKQYF
TRBV7-2	-	TRBJ1-1	TRBD1	TGTGCCAGCAGCACACAGGGGGGGACTGAAGCTTTCTTT	CASSTQGGTEAFF
TRBV5-6	-	TRBJ2-5	TRBD2	TGTGCCAGCAGCTTAGTCGTGCGGGGGGGCTTGGAGACCCAGTACTTC	CASSLVVRGGLETQYF
TRBV5-1	-	TRBJ2-3	-	TGCGCCAGCAGCTACGGGGGGCTCTCAGATACGCAGTATTTT	CASSYGGLSDTQYF
TRBV6-5	-	TRBJ2-3	-	TGTGTCAGCAGTTTGGCCGGGGGTAGCGGACCAGATACGCAGTATTTT	CVSSLAGGSGPDTQYF
TRBV4-1	-	TRBJ1-3	-	TGTGCCAGCAGCCCAGGAAACACCATATATTTT	CASSPGNTIYF
TRBV28	-	TRBJ1-5	-	TGTGCCAGCAGTTGGGGAGGACAGCCCCAGCATTTT	CASSWGGQPQHF
TRBV2	-	TRBJ1-6	-	TGTGCCAGCAGTGGGCAGTATAATTCACCCCTCCACTTT	CASSGQYNSPLHF
TRBV25-1	-	TRBJ2-1	TRBD2	TGTGCCAGCAGTGGGGTGGGACTAGCGGAATACAATGAGCAGTTCTTC	CASSGVGLAEYNEQFF
TRBV6-1	few	TRBJ2-7	-	TGTGCCAGCAGTGAAAGCCCGGGGGTCTACGAGCAGTACTTC	CASSESPGVYEQYF
TRBV7-6	-	TRBJ2-2	TRBD1	TGTGCCACTCTAAAAAACAGGGGGAACACCGGGGAGCTGTTTTTT	CATLKNRGNTGELFF
TRBV5-1	-	TRBJ2-4	TRBD1	TGCGCCAGCAGCCGGGGACAGGGAAAAAACATTCAGTACTTC	CASSRGQGKNIQYF
TRBV27	-	TRBJ2-3	-	TGTGCCAGCCGGAGGAGCACAGATACGCAGTATTTT	CASRRSTDTQYF
TRBV30	-	TRBJ1-5	-	TGTGCCTGGAGCTATAGTTCTAATCAGCCCCAGCATTTT	CAWSYSSNQPQHF
TRBV2	-	TRBJ1-4	-	TGTGCCAGCAGTGAAAACATCAAACTGTTTTTT	CASSENIKLFF
TRBV11-2	-	TRBJ1-4	-	TGTGCCAGCAGCCTCGGTCCGCAGGGGTATGAAAAACTGTTTTTT	CASSLGPQGYEKLFF
TRBV11-3	-	TRBJ2-1	-	TGTGCCAGCAGAGGGGGGGGCCACAATGAGCAGTTCTTC	CASRGGGHNEQFF
TRBV18	-	TRBJ2-3	TRBD2	TGTGCCAGCTCAGATCTAGCGGGAGGTGCAGATACGCAGTATTTT	CASSDLAGGADTQYF
TRBV6-1	-	TRBJ2-7	TRBD1	TGTGCCAGCAGCTCGGGACAGACCTACGAGCAGTACTTC	CASSSGQTYEQYF
TRBV5-1	-	TRBJ2-7	TRBD2	TGCGCCAGCAGGGGCGGGAGGCCCTACGAGCAGTACTTC	CASRGGRPYEQYF
TRBV10-3	-	TRBJ1-1	TRBD1	TGTGCCAGCCAGGGGGCTAACACTGAAGCTTTCTTT	CASQGANTEAFF
TRBV7-6	-	TRBJ2-3	TRBD2	TGTGCCAGCAGCTTATCCGGGAGGGCCGATACGCAGTATTTT	CASSLSGRADTQYF
TRBV14	once	TRBJ1-2	-	TGTGCCAGCAGCCAAGATATTGACAGCTCGCTAGGCTACACCTTC	CASSQDIDSSLGYTF
TRBV18	-	TRBJ2-5	TRBD1	TGTGCCAGCTCGCCCGGGACAGGGAACCAAGAGACCCAGTACTTC	CASSPGTGNQETQYF
TRBV6-1	-	TRBJ2-5	TRBD2	TGTGCCAGCAGTGGACGCGCACTAGCGGGTGAGACCCAGTACTTC	CASSGRALAGETQYF
TRBV6-6	-	TRBJ1-1	TRBD1	TGTGCCAGCAGTACAAGACAGGGGAGGGACACTGAAGCTTTCTTT	CASSTRQGRDTEAFF
TRBV6-5	-	TRBJ1-2	-	TGTGCCAGCAGTTACCCGGGCGGGGATGGCTACACCTTC	CASSYPGGDGYTF
TRBV6-6	-	TRBJ2-2	-	TGTGCCAGCAGGACACGGACAGCTAACACCGGGGAGCTGTTTTTT	CASRTRTANTGELFF
TRBV28	-	TRBJ1-2	-	TGTGCCAGCAGTTTACCCATTTCGAATGGGTTGAGGAGCTACACCTTC	CASSLPISNGLRSYTF
TRBV7-2	-	TRBJ1-1	-	TGTGCCAGCAGCTTGGGAGGACTTAGAACTGAAGCTTTCTTT	CASSLGGLRTEAFF
TRBV7-2	-	TRBJ2-1	TRBD2	TGTGCCACCGGACTAGCGGGAGCCGGAGACAATGAGCAGTTCTTC	CATGLAGAGDNEQFF
TRBV18	-	TRBJ2-7	-	TGTGCCAGCTCAGGGGGACACTCTCCCAACGAGCAGTACTTC	CASSGGHSPNEQYF
TRBV6-5	-	TRBJ2-7	TRBD2	TGTGCCAGCAGTCTAGCGGGGGACTCCTACGAGCAGTACTTC	CASSLAGDSYEQYF
TRBV5-1	-	TRBJ1-1	TRBD1	TGCGCCAGCAGCTTGCGGGACAGAGGTGAAGCTTTCTTT	CASSLRDRGEAFF
TRBV5-1	once	TRBJ1-2	-	TGCGCCAGCAGCTCGGGGGATCTCTATGGCTACACCTTC	CASSSGDLYGYTF
TRBV18	-	TRBJ2-5	-	TGTGCCAGCTCACCGGTGACAGGACAAGAGACCCAGTACTTC	CASSPVTGQETQYF
TRBV11-3	-	TRBJ1-3	-	TGTGCCAGCAGCTTACTAAGTCCAGGTCGTAGGAGAAACACCATATATTTT	CASSLLSPGRRRNTIYF